This is a list of T cell receptor beta chains from one sample in a study of shared clonotypes between healthy human individuals. Sequencing was performed with immunoSEQ multiplex PCR; in TCRdb, only in-frame clones are kept and a portion is missing. The data show over 1.5 million clones, 95% to 99% seen once. Sequenced material: naive CD4+ T cells sorted from blood. The receptors originated from a young man in good health. Each CDR3 is given with its conserved first and last residue. A D gene is named only where the DNA matches it firmly. Size tells how often a clone was seen (once, few, many) or the class of an expanded clone, and some rows leave it out.

-	-	TRBV19	TRBJ1-1	TGTGCCAGTACCCATACTGGTGGGACTGAAGCTTTCTTT	CASTHTGGTEAFF
once	TRBD2	TRBV13	TRBJ2-5	TGTGCCAGCAGTTCTAGCGGGAGAGGGACCCAGTACTTC	CASSSSGRGTQYF
-	-	TRBV2	TRBJ1-2	TGTGCCAGCACCAAAGGGAGGACAGCCATCTATGGCTACACCTTC	CASTKGRTAIYGYTF
-	-	TRBV25-1	TRBJ2-3	TGTGCCAGCAGCCCCGGGGGCCCAGATACGCAGTATTTT	CASSPGGPDTQYF
-	-	TRBV5-1	TRBJ2-1	TGCGCCAGCAGCTCTGGGGGGATCTACAATGAGCAGTTCTTC	CASSSGGIYNEQFF
-	-	TRBV10-1	TRBJ2-7	TGCGCCAGCAGTGATAACTTGGCTCGACCCTACGAGCAGTACTTC	CASSDNLARPYEQYF
-	-	TRBV15	TRBJ1-4	TGTGCCACCAGCAGAGAATGGGGCCCCACAACTAATGAAAAACTGTTTTTT	CATSREWGPTTNEKLFF
-	TRBD2	TRBV20-1	TRBJ2-7	TGCAGTGCGACGGGGGGGCTCGAGCAGTACTTC	CSATGGLEQYF
-	-	TRBV5-1	TRBJ2-7	TGCGCCAGCAGCTTAGACACAGGGCCCCAGTACTTC	CASSLDTGPQYF
-	-	TRBV7-6	TRBJ2-2	TGTGCCAGCAGCTTAGTAGCAGGGCCGAACACCGGGGAGCTGTTTTTT	CASSLVAGPNTGELFF
-	TRBD2	TRBV7-3	TRBJ2-1	TGTGCCAGCAGCCCGAGCGGGAGTGAGTACAATGAGCAGTTCTTC	CASSPSGSEYNEQFF
-	TRBD1	TRBV11-2	TRBJ2-7	TGTGCCAGCAGCAAGGGACAGGCCTACGAGCAGTACTTC	CASSKGQAYEQYF
-	TRBD2	TRBV9	TRBJ2-7	TGTGCCAGCAGCGTAGGTCCCCTGGGCGGGAGAATCTACGAGCAGTACTTC	CASSVGPLGGRIYEQYF
-	TRBD2	TRBV16	TRBJ2-1	TGTGCCAGCAGCCCGCCCGGGACTAGCGGGACCACGAGCTCCTACAATGAGCAGTTCTTC	CASSPPGTSGTTSSYNEQFF
-	-	TRBV28	TRBJ1-1	TGTGCCAGCAGCCCTGGACCCAACACTGAAGCTTTCTTT	CASSPGPNTEAFF
-	TRBD2	TRBV2	TRBJ2-5	TGTGCCAGCAGTGGGGGACTAGCGGGATGGCAAGAGACCCAGTACTTC	CASSGGLAGWQETQYF
-	TRBD2	TRBV7-2	TRBJ2-2	TGTGCCAGCAGATTAGCGGGACCGAACACCGGGGAGCTGTTTTTT	CASRLAGPNTGELFF
-	TRBD1	TRBV7-2	TRBJ2-5	TGTGCCAGCAGCTTAGCCCCGGGACAGCCTTGGGAAAGGGAGACCCAGTACTTC	CASSLAPGQPWERETQYF
-	TRBD2	TRBV2	TRBJ2-3	TGTGCCAGCAGTCCTAGCGGGAGGGTAGCAGATACGCAGTATTTT	CASSPSGRVADTQYF
-	-	TRBV28	TRBJ2-5	TGTGCCAGCAGAAGGATGGAGACCCAGTACTTC	CASRRMETQYF
-	-	TRBV7-4	TRBJ2-7	TGTGCCAGCAGCTTTGGTAGGGGGGTTTTTACAGACGGTAAGCAGTACTTC	CASSFGRGVFTDGKQYF
-	-	TRBV18	TRBJ1-1	TGTGCCAGCTCACCGGGGGACCCAAGCACTGAAGCTTTCTTT	CASSPGDPSTEAFF
once	TRBD1	TRBV5-1	TRBJ1-3	TGCGCCAGCAGCTTGGAGGTAAGGGGGACAGGGCTATTGGGAAACACCATATATTTT	CASSLEVRGTGLLGNTIYF
-	TRBD2	TRBV4-3	TRBJ2-7	TGCGCCAGCAGCCAGGGGACTAGCGGGATAGAAGGCTACGAGCAGTACTTC	CASSQGTSGIEGYEQYF
once	-	TRBV10-1	TRBJ2-7	TGCGCCAGCAGTGACAAAGGGGGAGTGTACTTC	CASSDKGGVYF
-	-	TRBV19	TRBJ2-1	TGTGCCAGTAGTATAGAAGGGGGGAATGAGCAGTTCTTC	CASSIEGGNEQFF
-	-	TRBV28	TRBJ2-2	TGTGCCAGCGACCCCCTAGGGCAGGGGAACACCGGGGAGCTGTTTTTT	CASDPLGQGNTGELFF
-	TRBD2	TRBV29-1	TRBJ2-5	TGCAGCGTTGGGACTAGCGGGAAGGGGGAGACCCAGTACTTC	CSVGTSGKGETQYF
-	-	TRBV5-1	TRBJ1-4	TGCGCCAGCAGCTTGGCGGGTCAGAGAAATGAAAAACTGTTTTTT	CASSLAGQRNEKLFF
-	-	TRBV2	TRBJ2-3	TGTGCCAGCAAAAGCACAGATACGCAGTATTTT	CASKSTDTQYF
-	-	TRBV14	TRBJ2-1	TGTGCCAGCAGCCAAGAAAGCGGACTAATTTTCTATGAGCAGTTCTTC	CASSQESGLIFYEQFF
-	TRBD2	TRBV7-6	TRBJ2-2	TGTGCCAGCAGCTTAAGACGGACTAGCGGGAGGACCGGGGAGCTGTTTTTT	CASSLRRTSGRTGELFF
-	-	TRBV5-1	TRBJ2-7	TGCGCCAGCAGCTTGGCGCAGGGGGAGCAGTACTTC	CASSLAQGEQYF
once	-	TRBV7-8	TRBJ1-5	TGTGCCAGCAGCTTAGAGCAGTATCAGCCCCAGCATTTT	CASSLEQYQPQHF
-	-	TRBV2	TRBJ2-2	TGTGCCAGCAGTTATTACGGGGAGCTGTTTTTT	CASSYYGELFF
-	-	TRBV7-9	TRBJ2-7	TGTGCCAGCAGCAATAAGGGGATCGGCTCCTACGAGCAGTACTTC	CASSNKGIGSYEQYF